The clone carrying this T cell receptor beta chain was observed at least ten times. This sample stems from a study of CD8 T cells in ankylosing spondylitis. Scientists made TCR beta libraries using quantitative 5'-RACE with molecular barcodes. One entry per CDR3 protein results from TCRdb running MiXCR on the 5' RACE reads. This table holds tens of thousands of distinct CDR3 sequences, 11% found once. CDR3 length equals 17 residues. Germline CDR1 and CDR2: SGHAT and FQNNGV. V was cut by 0 bases and J by 5 bases, with 17 bases left in between. The receptor was isolated from a male donor with ankylosing spondylitis or in good health (not recorded which). The rearrangement links TRBV11-2 to TRBJ2-1, with TRBD1 as a possible D gene (5 bases). Sequencing was performed on blood, either unsorted or a sorted T cell fraction (not recorded which). CDR3 sequence: CASSLEVWRRTNNEQFF. The CDR3 coding sequence is TGTGCCAGCAGCTTAGAGGTCTGGCGGCGGACAAACAATGAGCAGTTCTTC. Full variable domain (missing parts from reference TRBV11-2 and TRBJ2-1): EAGVAQSPRYKIIEKRQSVAFWCNPISGHATLYWYQQILGQGPKLLIQFQNNGVVDDSQLPKDRFSAERLKGVDSTLKIQPAKLEDSAVYLCASSLEVWRRTNNEQFFGPGTRLTVL.